These 8 T cell receptor beta chains were all obtained from the same sample, sequenced in a study of blood T cell repertoires in COVID-19 (dated by TCRdb to the early 2020s). To prepare the library, the immunoSEQ multiplex PCR assay was applied. This is the immuneACCESS table as TCRdb keeps it, with only in-frame sequences that have V and J called. A part of the clones is gone; compared with another copy, unresolved V genes explain less than half, and the rest is unexplained. This sample has 250,000 to 300,000 clones in its table, and approximately 87% of those were observed once. Roughly 4.6% of the sample is taken by the ten largest. Sample: peripheral blood. The source is a man in his 60s who had recovered from COVID-19.

The chain uses TRBV2 and TRBJ1-5; D unclear. The V gene's germline CDR1 is SNHLY and CDR2 FYNNEI. The CDR3 has 14 residues. V gave up 2 bases and J gave up 1 base, with 6 bases separating them. The CDR3: CASSELQSNQPQHF. The CDR3 coding sequence is TGTGCCAGCAGTGAACTGCAGAGCAATCAGCCCCAGCATTTT.

The chain has TRBV2 and TRBJ2-1, with a weak D call TRBD1 (5 bases). This CDR3 is 15 amino acids long. V shed 4 bases and J shed 4 bases, with 14 bases lying between them. Germline V gene lookup returns CDR1 SNHLY and CDR2 FYNNEI. The CDR3 DNA is TGTGCCAGCAGTGGATCGTTAGGGGCTTACAATGAGCAGTTCTTC. Protein sequence: CASSGSLGAYNEQFF.

The chain combines TRBV25-1 with TRBJ2-5; 8 nucleotides align to TRBD2. The CDR3 spans 14 residues. CDR1 is MGHDK, CDR2 SYGVNS, per germline. Trimming took 2 bases from V and 2 from J; bases not matched to a gene: 1. The chain's CDR3 is CASSEAGGQETQYF. CDR3 nucleotide sequence: TGTGCCAGCAGTGAAGCGGGGGGTCAAGAGACCCAGTACTTC.

The chain uses TRBV7-2 and TRBJ1-3, with D possibly matching TRBD1 (6 bases). CDR3 length: 17 residues. Per the germline V gene, CDR1 is SGHTA and CDR2 is FQGNSA. V was shortened by 1 base and J by 0 bases, with 13 bases between the two germline ends. The CDR3 DNA follows: TGTGCCAGCAGCTTAGGATCGGGGACAAACTCTGGAAACACCATATATTTT. This encodes CASSLGSGTNSGNTIYF.

This clone was counted a single time. The chain couples TRBV24-1 to TRBJ1-1; 11 positions match TRBD1. Germline V lookup: CDR1 KGHDR, CDR2 SFDVKD. The CDR3 totals 14 residues. Germline trimming cut 4 bases from V and 10 bases from J; bases unmatched to any gene: 7. The CDR3 coding sequence is TGTGCCACCAGTGAAAAGGACAGGGGGCCTGTAGCTTTCTTT. Its translation is CATSEKDRGPVAFF.

The CDR3 bases are TGCAGCGTTCCCAAACCCGGGGGGGCGAACACCGGGGAGCTGTTTTTT. It translates to CSVPKPGGANTGELFF. This chain joins TRBV29-1 and TRBJ2-2; TRBD2 matches 8 bases. The CDR3 runs to 16 residues. The trim removed 5 bases at V and 0 bases at J, leaving 8 bases unmatched. Germline CDR1 reads SQVTM; CDR2 reads ANQGSEA.

The CDR3 spells CASSGGQLSSYNSPLHF. For the CDR3, the DNA is TGTGCCAGCAGCGGAGGACAGCTCAGCTCCTATAATTCACCCCTCCACTTT. V is TRBV5-6 and J is TRBJ1-6; TRBD1 might be the D (6 bases). V lost 4 bases and J 0 bases, leaving 14 bases between the germline ends. CDR1 is SGHDT, CDR2 YYEEEE, per germline. This CDR3 has 17 residues.

This rearrangement joins TRBV6-5 to TRBJ1-1; 7 nucleotides agree with TRBD1. The germline gives CDR1 MNHEY, CDR2 SVGAGI. J gave up 0 bases and V 7 bases, and 8 bases lay outside the gene matches. This CDR3 is 15 amino acids long. CDR3 amino acids: CASTEGGQLNTEAFF. Written as DNA, the CDR3 is TGTGCCAGCACCGAAGGGGGACAGTTGAACACTGAAGCTTTCTTT.